This T cell receptor (beta chain) emerged from a study of early T cells in non-severe SARS-CoV-2 infection. Study-level points and caveats: Matching against VDJdb likely underestimated virus-specific expansions, favoring anti-spike CD8.

The length of the CDR3 is 13 residues. Deletions cut 6 bases from V and 4 bases from J, with 10 bases between. CDR1 is DFQATT and CDR2 is SNEGSKA in the germline V gene (reference sequence). This clonotype was counted at least ten times. What it recognizes is unknown. TCRdb called the 5' RACE reads again in MiXCR, with one record for every CDR3 protein. Here the sample spans about 58,000 distinct CDR3 sequences, more than 9.5% being singletons. The TCR comes from an adult who was a healthcare worker with PCR-confirmed SARS-CoV-2 infection or an uninfected control (not recorded which). This chain uses TRBV20-1 with TRBJ2-6; perhaps D is TRBD1 or TRBD2 (5 bases each). The source material was whole blood. This CDR3 reads CSAEGRGANVLTF. The CDR3 nucleotides read TGCAGTGCCGAGGGGCGAGGGGCCAACGTCCTGACTTTC.